This T cell receptor (beta chain) was sequenced for a study of response to subunit inactivated influenza vaccine. Points from the study as a whole: Researchers suggested that each seasonal influenza vaccination recruits few new T cells.

Notes on this clonotype: Antigen unknown.

One entry per CDR3 protein results from TCRdb running MiXCR on the RT-PCR reads. In the table there are over 750,000 distinct CDR3 sequences, about 20% of which are singletons. The TCR originated in a man in his fifties or sixties who received an inactivated influenza vaccine. Sequencing was performed on PBMCs from blood, taken more than 4 days after vaccination.

CDR3 nucleotide sequence: TGTGCCAGCAGCTTAGGCCTGACGACAGGGGTCGAAGAGACCCAGTACTTC. Translating gives CASSLGLTTGVEETQYF. The genes are TRBV11-3 and TRBJ2-5, with 8 bases lining up with TRBD1. The CDR3 length is 17 residues. After removal of 1 base from V and 3 bases from J, the junction contained 10 bases not matched to a gene. Germline loops: CDR1 SGHNT, CDR2 YENEEA. Combining the CDR3 with reference TRBV11-3 and TRBJ2-5 gives the whole variable domain EAGVVQSPRYKIIEKKQPVAFWCNPISGHNTLYWYLQNLGQGPELLIRYENEEAVDDSQLPKDRFSAERLKGVDSTLKIQPAELGDSAVYLCASSLGLTTGVEETQYFGPGTRLLVL.